This TCR beta chain comes out of a study of T cell responses to AZD1222 COVID-19 vaccine (dated by TCRdb to 2020 to 2023). With respect to the entire study: TCR sequencing covered more than 230 trial participants: some 210 given two doses of AZD1222 and about 26 given two doses of MenACWY control vaccine. Trial participants were enrolled into age subgroups of 18-55, 56-69 and 70-plus years, which contained around 140, 26 and 57 TCR-sequenced participants, respectively. Overall study outcomes, separate from this receptor: The 56-69-year group was small, and its depth increase did not reach significance, likely because of low power. Conclusions about previously exposed vaccinees are limited, since just 6 or 7 AZD1222 recipients were seropositive for SARS-CoV-2 at baseline. CD4 TCRs associated with the vaccine covered the entire spike protein, and the dominant responses were in regions 160-218 and 743-854. Because no day 14 peak-response samples were available, repertoires were characterized only after the peak T cell response. Participants were mostly white British, with more females than males. The authors suggested clonal diversity may have been underestimated. After two AZD1222 doses, both the breadth and the depth of spike-specific TCRs were significantly higher than at day 0 and than in MenACWY recipients. Nearly half of unique spike-specific TCRs reportedly recognized epitopes outside regions mutated in the B.1.351 and B.1.1.7 variants.

The CDR3 regions of human TCRbeta chains were analyzed by immunosequencing. The authors' pipeline ran thus. Repertoire TCRs were checked for matches against a reference library of SARS-CoV-2-specific TCRs that had been generated using the MIRA antigen-specificity platform. Breadth was defined as the fraction of unique TCRs that were SARS-CoV-2-associated, and depth was defined as the fraction of total T cells that were SARS-CoV-2-associated. Each spike-specific TCR was assigned to its reactive spike region and to a CD4 or CD8 class using the MIRA data. Log10-transformed breadth and depth values were compared by one-way ANOVA with Sidak's multiple comparisons tests. TCRdb retrieved this table from immuneACCESS and kept in-frame rearrangements only. Not all clones are present; in checked studies, unresolved V genes account for under half, and no reason is known for the remainder. V, J and clone size are those of that table, while D and trimming were read from the DNA. This sample is represented by 110,000 to 150,000 clones; 88% of them were singletons. Clones ranked in the top ten supply about 3.1% of the sample.

The CDR3, cysteine through phenylalanine, is 16 amino acids long. Solely the CDR3 DNA is kept, with 48 bases framed from the first base. The germline V end is reduced by 2 bases and the J end by 0 bases; junction bases left unmatched: 4. Taken from the germline V gene (reference sequence), the CDR1 and CDR2 loops are SGHNT and YYREEE. In regard to this clone: What this receptor recognizes is not known. No much larger clonotype is one base removed from it; base qualities were not supplied.

The time point label corresponds to: about 28 days (+/-7) after the second vaccine dose. AZD1222 recipients whose second dose came at about 4 weeks and those whose second dose came at about 12 weeks were combined into one group, since spike-specific TCR depth and breadth did not differ between the two schedules. Samples from vaccinated people were obtained from the UK trials COV001 and COV002, which included a single-blind randomized controlled phase 2/3 trial of AZD1222 (ChAdOx1 nCoV-19) in healthy adults. Trial participant PBMC samples were collected at day 0 and day 28 after the second dose for TCRbeta chain sequencing.

This receptor was obtained from an adult who received the AZD1222 COVID-19 vaccine. Here the chain combines TRBV5-4 and TRBJ2-2; TRBD1 matches 7 bases in the middle. The specimen was peripheral blood, collected 28 days after the second AZD1222 dose. CDR3 protein: CASSFQQGPNTGELFF. The DNA reads as follows: TGTGCCAGCAGCTTTCAACAGGGGCCGAACACCGGGGAGCTGTTTTTT.